This entry lists 9 T cell receptor beta chains sequenced from one sample in a study of human T cells and chemical hapten exposure. Documented time point: pre-sensitization, week 0. Described treatment: therapeutic diphenylcyclopropenone sensitization with weekly scalp DPC. MiXCR was run by TCRdb on the RACE reads, yielding one entry per CDR3 protein. This repertoire shows around 350,000 distinct CDR3 sequences, about 5% found once; its top ten account for over 7%. The specimen comprised whole blood, sampled in connection with sensitization to the hapten diphenylcyclopropenone (DPC). These receptors were collected from a woman aged 18-30 years with alopecia areata. Some clones in this sample may be carry-over from other donors' samples.

This clonotype was counted ten times or more. The CDR3 here is CASSLWLINQPQHF. The CDR3 region has the DNA TGTGCCAGCAGCTTATGGCTGATCAATCAGCCCCAGCATTTT. This chain joins TRBV7-8 and TRBJ1-5; no firm D call. The CDR3 is 14 amino acids. Germline lookup yields CDR1 SGHVS and CDR2 FQNEAQ. V was clipped by 2 bases and J by 3 bases, with 8 bases between them.

This clonotype has only a few counts. The chain links TRBV3-1 to TRBJ2-7, with D hard to call. Trimming stripped 0 bases from V and 1 base from J, with 10 bases between. The germline gives CDR1 LGHDT, CDR2 YNNKEL (reference sequence). The CDR3 has 15 amino acids. CDR3 sequence: CASSQELGQSYEQYF. CDR3 sequence (DNA): TGTGCCAGCAGCCAAGAACTCGGTCAGTCCTACGAGCAGTACTTC.

The chain uses TRBV24-1 and TRBJ1-6; no firm D call. Trimming stripped 9 bases from V and 8 bases from J, with 13 bases between. CDR1 and CDR2 from the germline V gene are KGHDR and SFDVKD. The CDR3 has 13 residues. The DNA of the CDR3 is TGTGCCACCGAACCGAGTAGCTATTCACCCCTCCACTTT. Amino acid sequence: CATEPSSYSPLHF.

This clonotype was picked up a small number of times. This chain connects TRBV2 to TRBJ1-2, with TRBD1 matching over 9 bases. J was trimmed by 8 bases and V by 5 bases; bases with no gene match: 9. This CDR3 is 14 amino acids long. Germline CDR1 SNHLY, CDR2 FYNNEI. CDR3 nucleotides: TGTGCCAGCAGTTATTTTCCGGGACAGGGAGGCTACACCTTC. Protein sequence: CASSYFPGQGGYTF.

The chain has TRBV3-1 and TRBJ2-7, with a tentative D call TRBD2 (7 bases). This CDR3 is 16 amino acids long. Germline CDR1 LGHDT, CDR2 YNNKEL (reference sequence). V lost 0 bases, J lost 2 bases, and 14 bases lay in between. The CDR3, as DNA: TGTGCCAGCAGCCAAGAGGGGGGGCGCCGGGCCTACGAGCAGTACTTC. It is translated as CASSQEGGRRAYEQYF.

There are a few counts of this clonotype. J is TRBJ1-5 and V is TRBV28; weak D call: TRBD1 (5 bases). The CDR3 is made up of 18 amino acids. CDR1 and CDR2 (germline): MDHEN, SYDVKM. Trimming pared 2 bases from V and 4 bases from J, leaving 21 bases between. Here the CDR3 reads CASSLRGSGGIINQPQHF. Here the CDR3 DNA reads TGTGCCAGCAGTTTACGAGGAAGCGGGGGTATTATTAATCAGCCCCAGCATTTT.

This clonotype was seen at least ten times. DNA for the CDR3: TGTGCCAGCAGCTTGGGTGTGGGGGCCATCTCCTACAATGAGCAGTTCTTC. Encoded protein: CASSLGVGAISYNEQFF. The rearrangement joins TRBV7-2 to TRBJ2-1; weak D call: TRBD1 (6 bases). The V and J ends lost 3 bases and 0 bases respectively, with 15 bases between them. The CDR3 covers 17 residues. CDR1 is SGHTA and CDR2 is FQGNSA in the germline V gene.

This clonotype was counted between two and nine times. The chain joins TRBV20-1 to TRBJ2-7; 7 nucleotides agree with TRBD1. The CDR3 has 14 residues. After removal of 6 bases from V and 2 bases from J, the junction contained 10 bases not matched to a gene. CDR1 is DFQATT and CDR2 is SNEGSKA in the germline V gene (reference sequence). CDR3 residues: CSATGEPFTYEQYF. Written as DNA, the CDR3 is TGCAGTGCAACAGGGGAACCCTTTACCTACGAGCAGTACTTC.

This chain uses TRBV6-1 with TRBJ2-6; D unclear. With 3 bases removed from V and 0 bases from J, the gap between germline ends came to 9 bases. Germline V CDR1 and CDR2: MNHNS, SASEGT. The CDR3 has 16 residues. CDR3 sequence (DNA): TGTGCCAGCAGTGATAGGCACAGCTCTGGGGCCAACGTCCTGACTTTC. Translated: CASSDRHSSGANVLTF.